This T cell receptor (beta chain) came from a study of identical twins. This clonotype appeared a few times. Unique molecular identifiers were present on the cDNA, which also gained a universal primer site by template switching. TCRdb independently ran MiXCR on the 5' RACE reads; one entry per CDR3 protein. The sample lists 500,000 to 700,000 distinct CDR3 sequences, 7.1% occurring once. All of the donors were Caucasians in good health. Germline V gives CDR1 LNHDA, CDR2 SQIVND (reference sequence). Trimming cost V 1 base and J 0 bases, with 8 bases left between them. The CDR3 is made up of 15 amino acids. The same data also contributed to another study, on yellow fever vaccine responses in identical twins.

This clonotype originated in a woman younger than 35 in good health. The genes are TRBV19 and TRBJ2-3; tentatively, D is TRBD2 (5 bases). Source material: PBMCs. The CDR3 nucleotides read TGTGCCAGTAGTATAGTAGGAGGAAGCACAGATACGCAGTATTTT. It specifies CASSIVGGSTDTQYF.